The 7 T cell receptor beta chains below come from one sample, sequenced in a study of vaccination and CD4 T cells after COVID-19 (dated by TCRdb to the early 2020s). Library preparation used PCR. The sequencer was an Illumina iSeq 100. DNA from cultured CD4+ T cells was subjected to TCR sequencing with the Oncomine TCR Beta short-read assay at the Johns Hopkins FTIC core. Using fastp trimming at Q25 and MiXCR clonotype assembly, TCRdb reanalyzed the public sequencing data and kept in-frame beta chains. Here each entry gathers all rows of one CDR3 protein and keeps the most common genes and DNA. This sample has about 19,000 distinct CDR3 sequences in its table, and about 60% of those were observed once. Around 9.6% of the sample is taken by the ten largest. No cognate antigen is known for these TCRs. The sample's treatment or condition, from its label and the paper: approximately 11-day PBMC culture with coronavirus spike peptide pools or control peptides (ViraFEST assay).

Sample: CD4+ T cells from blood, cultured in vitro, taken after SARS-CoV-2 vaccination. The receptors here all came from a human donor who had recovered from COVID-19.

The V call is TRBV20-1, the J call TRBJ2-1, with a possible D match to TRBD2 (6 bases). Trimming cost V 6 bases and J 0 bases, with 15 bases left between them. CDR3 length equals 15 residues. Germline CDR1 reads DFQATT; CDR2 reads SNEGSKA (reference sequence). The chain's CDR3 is CSAQTGADSYNEQFF. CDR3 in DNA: TGCAGTGCCCAGACGGGAGCGGACTCCTACAATGAGCAGTTCTTC.

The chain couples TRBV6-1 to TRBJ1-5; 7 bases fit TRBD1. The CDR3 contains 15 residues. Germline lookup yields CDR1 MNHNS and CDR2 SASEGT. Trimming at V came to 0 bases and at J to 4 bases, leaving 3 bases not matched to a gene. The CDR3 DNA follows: TGTGCCAGCAGTGAAGCGGACAGGAGAAATCAGCCCCAGCATTTT. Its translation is CASSEADRRNQPQHF.

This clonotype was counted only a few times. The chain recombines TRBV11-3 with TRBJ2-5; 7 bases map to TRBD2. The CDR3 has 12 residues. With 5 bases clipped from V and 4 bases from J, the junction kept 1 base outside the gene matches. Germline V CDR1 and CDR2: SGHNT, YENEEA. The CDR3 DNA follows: TGTGCCAGCAGCGGGAGGGTAGAGACCCAGTACTTC. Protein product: CASSGRVETQYF.

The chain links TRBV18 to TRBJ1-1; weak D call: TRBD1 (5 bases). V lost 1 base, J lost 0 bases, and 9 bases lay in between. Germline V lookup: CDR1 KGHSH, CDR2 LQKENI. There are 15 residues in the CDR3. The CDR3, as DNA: TGTGCCAGCTCACCACGGGACTTCCTGAACACTGAAGCTTTCTTT. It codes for CASSPRDFLNTEAFF.

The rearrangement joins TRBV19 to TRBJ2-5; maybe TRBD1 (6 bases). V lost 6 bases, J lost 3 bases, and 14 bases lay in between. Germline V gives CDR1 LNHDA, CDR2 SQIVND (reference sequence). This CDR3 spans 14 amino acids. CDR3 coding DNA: TGTGCCAGTAGCAACGCCGGGACAAAAGAGACCCAGTACTTC. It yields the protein CASSNAGTKETQYF.

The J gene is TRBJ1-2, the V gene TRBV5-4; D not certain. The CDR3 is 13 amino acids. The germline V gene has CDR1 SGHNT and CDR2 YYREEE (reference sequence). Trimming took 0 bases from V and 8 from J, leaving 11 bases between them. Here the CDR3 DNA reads TGTGCCAGCAGCTTGGCGGCCCGAGTGGGCTACACCTTC. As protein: CASSLAARVGYTF.

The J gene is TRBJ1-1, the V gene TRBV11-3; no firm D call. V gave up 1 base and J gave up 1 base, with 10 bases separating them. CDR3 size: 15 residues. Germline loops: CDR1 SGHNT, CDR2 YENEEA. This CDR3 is CASSLGGRQNTEAFF. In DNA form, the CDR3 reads TGTGCCAGCAGCTTAGGTGGGCGGCAGAACACTGAAGCTTTCTTT.